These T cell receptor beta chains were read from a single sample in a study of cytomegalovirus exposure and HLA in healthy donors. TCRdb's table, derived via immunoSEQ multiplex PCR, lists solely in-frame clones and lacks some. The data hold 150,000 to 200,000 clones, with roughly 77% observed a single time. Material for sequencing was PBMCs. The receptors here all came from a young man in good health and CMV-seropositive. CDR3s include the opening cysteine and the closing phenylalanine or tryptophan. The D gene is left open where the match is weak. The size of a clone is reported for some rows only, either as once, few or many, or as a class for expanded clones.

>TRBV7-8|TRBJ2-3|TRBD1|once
TGTGCCAGCAGCTTCCAGGACAGGTACACAGATACGCAGTATTTT
CASSFQDRYTDTQYF
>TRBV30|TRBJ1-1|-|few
TGTGCCTGGAGGCTCCAGGAGAACACTGAAGCTTTCTTT
CAWRLQENTEAFF
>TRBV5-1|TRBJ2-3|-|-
TGCGCCAGCAGCCCTGGGGCCGTCGGAGGGGATACGCAGTATTTT
CASSPGAVGGDTQYF
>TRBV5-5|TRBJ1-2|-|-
TGTGCCAGCAGCTTGAAAGGCGGCACCTATGGCTACACCTTC
CASSLKGGTYGYTF
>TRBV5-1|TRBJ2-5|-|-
TGCGCCAGCAGCTTGTTCAGTACAGGAGAAGAGACCCAGTACTTC
CASSLFSTGEETQYF
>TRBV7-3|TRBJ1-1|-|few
TGTGCCAGCAGCTTAGTAGGTATTGGGGGAGGGAACACTGAAGCTTTCTTT
CASSLVGIGGGNTEAFF
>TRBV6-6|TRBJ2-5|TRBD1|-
TGTGCCAGCAAAGCGACAGGGGGAGCAGAGACCCAGTACTTC
CASKATGGAETQYF
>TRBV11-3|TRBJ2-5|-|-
TGTGCCAGCAGCCAAGGCTCAGGCGTCTGGGAGACCCAGTACTTC
CASSQGSGVWETQYF
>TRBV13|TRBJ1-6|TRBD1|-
TGTGCCAGCAGCCGTTGGACAGGGGGCTCACCCCTCCACTTT
CASSRWTGGSPLHF
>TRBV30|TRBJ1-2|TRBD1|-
TGTGCCGGGCTCGAGGGACAGGGAGGGGGCTACACCTTC
CAGLEGQGGGYTF
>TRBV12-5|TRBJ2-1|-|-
TGTGCTAGTGGTTTGAGGGAGTACAATGAGCAGTTCTTC
CASGLREYNEQFF
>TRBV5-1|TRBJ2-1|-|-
TGCGCCAGCAGCAGGCAGGGGTCCTACAATGAGCAGTTCTTC
CASSRQGSYNEQFF
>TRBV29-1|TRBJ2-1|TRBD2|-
TGCAGCGTTCCGGCGGGGGGAACCGGTGGGCAGTTCTTC
CSVPAGGTGGQFF
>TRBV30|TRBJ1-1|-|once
TGTGCCTGGAAGACCAGGGTTAGGAACACTGAAGCTTTCTTT
CAWKTRVRNTEAFF
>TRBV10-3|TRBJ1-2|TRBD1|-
TGTGCCATCAGTGAGTCGAGGGGGCTTGGCTACACCTTC
CAISESRGLGYTF
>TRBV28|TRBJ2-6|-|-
TGTGCCAGCACCCCTGCCGGTAAGGGGGCCAACGTCCTGACTTTC
CASTPAGKGANVLTF
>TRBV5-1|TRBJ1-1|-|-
TGCGCCAGCAGCCGAAGCGCAGGGGACACTGAAGCTTTCTTT
CASSRSAGDTEAFF
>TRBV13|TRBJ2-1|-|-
TGTGCCAGCAGCTTAGTCGCGGGTGGTGAGCAGTTCTTC
CASSLVAGGEQFF
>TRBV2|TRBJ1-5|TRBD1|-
TGTGCCAGCAGGGGGACAGGGAATCAGCCCCAGCATTTT
CASRGTGNQPQHF
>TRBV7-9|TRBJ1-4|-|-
TGTGCCAGCAGCCCCAGCGCCTCCAATGAAAAACTGTTTTTT
CASSPSASNEKLFF